The rows below give T cell receptor beta chains drawn from one sample of a study of T cell repertoires in cytomegalovirus infection. No antigen has been identified for these receptors. Each CDR3 protein is one row after TCRdb ran MiXCR on the reads. The sample holds around 50,000 distinct CDR3 sequences; around 20% are singletons and the top ten take about 26%. Sequences were derived from CD8+ T cells from cultured PBMCs, sampled from culture after CMV antigen stimulation. The receptors stem from a human donor in good health (CMV status not recorded). Some clones in this sample may be carry-over from other donors' samples. The CDR3 runs from the conserved cysteine through the conserved F or W. Fields, in order: clone size, V gene, CDR3 protein. Only part of the rows carry a size: once, few, many, or a class if the clone is expanded.

>few|TRBV7-2
CASGRGQGATYGYTF
>NA|TRBV6-1
CASTPTGLAGGPPEQYF
>NA|TRBV29-1
CSVDGRSSYNEQFF
>NA|TRBV11-2
CASSLGAGGLQETQYF
>few|TRBV7-2
CASRLGGIEWDSPLHF
>NA|TRBV6-8
CASSYSTDPNTEAFF
>few|TRBV27
CASSLGIPGINEQFF
>few|TRBV7-9
CASRLGGSNQPQHF
>NA|TRBV9
CASSVGMYQETQYF
>few|TRBV2
CASSSWTVTGNTIYF
>few|TRBV6-1
CASTQLGLVGYTF
>many|TRBV11-1
CASSPNGLAGDSSYNEQFF
>NA|TRBV7-6
CASSLSPESVYGYTF
>NA|TRBV7-8
CASSSGPANEQFF
>NA|TRBV7-2
CASSLVAGGRRQFF
>NA|TRBV6-2/TRBV6-3
CASSYSNPGTNYGYTF
>NA|TRBV29-1
CSVVGQKVREQYF
>few|TRBV4-3
CASSQDKEDTQYF
>few|TRBV12-3/TRBV12-4
CASSSSISEAFF
>NA|TRBV7-2
CASSLGRTGENNSPLHF
>NA|TRBV7-2
CASSLLGDSGVGELFF
>NA|TRBV6-2/TRBV6-3
CASIKETGMGNTEAFF
>NA|TRBV12-3/TRBV12-4
CASSPGVAGNTIYF
>NA|TRBV20-1
CSARDSSATYGYTF
>few|TRBV7-2
CASSLSGGVEQYF
>few|TRBV7-2
CASSYLAGGPDTQYF
>NA|TRBV12-3/TRBV12-4
CASSLNWGSPLHF
>NA|TRBV4-1
CASSQVSGRNEQYF
>few|TRBV6-2/TRBV6-3
CASSHGPSKMYQPQHF
>many|TRBV7-3
CASSLNGGSPLHF
>NA|TRBV20-1
CSARGTSGDSYEQYF
>NA|TRBV9
CASSGGQENTEAFF
>NA|TRBV7-2
CASSLGFGRGGTDTQYF
>few|TRBV7-9
CASSSGLAGAGELFF
>few|TRBV7-2
CASTTDDGSAFF
>NA|TRBV6-6
CASIDENYGYTF
>few|TRBV6-5
CASSYASGGKLFF
>NA|TRBV27
CASSPSPDNYGYTF
>large|TRBV12-3/TRBV12-4
CASSRHGDQETQYF
>NA|TRBV19
CAIGPGWHNEQFF
>many|TRBV28
CATGVGDEQFF
>NA|TRBV9
CASSPEGGWQPQHF